This T cell receptor beta chain comes out of a study of human T cells and chemical hapten exposure. At the level of the study: How much TCR each sample yielded varied, mostly because pooled library volumes differed slightly.

The template was total RNA from unfractionated whole blood. Individual cDNA molecules (in the library) carried attached unique molecular identifiers. TCRdb reprocessed the 5' RACE reads with MiXCR, giving one entry per CDR3 protein. This table has about 140,000 distinct CDR3 sequences, 4.1% appearing once. The clonotype comes from a female donor in good health.

CDR3 bases: TGTGCCAGCAGCTTTACTAGCGGACCCTACAATGAGCAGTTCTTC. Its protein is CASSFTSGPYNEQFF. The genes are TRBV7-3 and TRBJ2-1; TRBD2 aligns across 8 bases. In germline, CDR1 is SGHTA, CDR2 FQGTGA. The CDR3 has 15 residues. The V segment lost 3 bases and the J segment 2 bases; nucleotides outside the gene matches: 3.